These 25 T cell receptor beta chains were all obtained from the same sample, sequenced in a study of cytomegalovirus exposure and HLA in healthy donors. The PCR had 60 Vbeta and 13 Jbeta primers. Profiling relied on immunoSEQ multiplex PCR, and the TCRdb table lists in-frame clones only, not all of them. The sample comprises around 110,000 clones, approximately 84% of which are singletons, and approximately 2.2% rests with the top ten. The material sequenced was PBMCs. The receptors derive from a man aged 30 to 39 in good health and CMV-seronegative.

CDR3 loop: CAIRTGLTEAFF. The CDR3 region has the DNA TGTGCCATCAGGACAGGGCTAACTGAAGCTTTCTTT. This chain uses TRBV10-3 with TRBJ1-1, with 7 bases matching TRBD1. The ends lost 6 bases at V and 5 bases at J; junction bases unmatched: 3. The CDR3 covers 12 residues. The germline gives CDR1 ENHRY, CDR2 SYGVKD.

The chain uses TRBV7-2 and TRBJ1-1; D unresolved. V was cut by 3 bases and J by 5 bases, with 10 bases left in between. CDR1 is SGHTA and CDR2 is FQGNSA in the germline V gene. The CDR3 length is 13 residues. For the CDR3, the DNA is TGTGCCAGCAGCTTCGACTTGGTGACTGAAGCTTTCTTT. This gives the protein CASSFDLVTEAFF.

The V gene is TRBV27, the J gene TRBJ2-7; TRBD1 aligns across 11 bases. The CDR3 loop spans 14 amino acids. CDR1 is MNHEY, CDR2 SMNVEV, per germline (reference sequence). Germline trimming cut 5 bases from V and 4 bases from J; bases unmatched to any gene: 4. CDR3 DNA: TGTGCCAGCAGTCATGGACAGGGGGCTTACGAGCAGTACTTC. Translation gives CASSHGQGAYEQYF.

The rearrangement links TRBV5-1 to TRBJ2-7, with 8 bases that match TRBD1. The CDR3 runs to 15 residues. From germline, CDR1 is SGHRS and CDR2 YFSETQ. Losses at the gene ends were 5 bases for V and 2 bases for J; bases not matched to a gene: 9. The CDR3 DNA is TGCGCCAGCAGTTCTCGACAGGGGCGGCCCTACGAGCAGTACTTC. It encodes CASSSRQGRPYEQYF.

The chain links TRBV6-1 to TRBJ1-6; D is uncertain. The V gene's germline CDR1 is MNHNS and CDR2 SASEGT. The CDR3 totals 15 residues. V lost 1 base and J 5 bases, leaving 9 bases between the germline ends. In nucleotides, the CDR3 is TGTGCCAGCAGTGAAGGTGGCAGGAATAATTCACCCCTCCACTTT. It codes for CASSEGGRNNSPLHF.

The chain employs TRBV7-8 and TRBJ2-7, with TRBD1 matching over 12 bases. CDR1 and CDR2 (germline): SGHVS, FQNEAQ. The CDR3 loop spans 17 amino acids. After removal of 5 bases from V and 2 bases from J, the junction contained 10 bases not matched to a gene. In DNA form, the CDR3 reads TGTGCCAGCAGCCTCCGGGACAGGGGGCCGCTTACCTACGAGCAGTACTTC. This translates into CASSLRDRGPLTYEQYF.

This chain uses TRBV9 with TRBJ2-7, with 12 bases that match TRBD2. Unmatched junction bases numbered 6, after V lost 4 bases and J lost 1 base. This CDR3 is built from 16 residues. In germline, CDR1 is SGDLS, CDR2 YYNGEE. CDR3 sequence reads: CASSPGLAGLSYEQYF. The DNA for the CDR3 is TGTGCCAGCAGCCCAGGACTAGCGGGATTATCCTACGAGCAGTACTTC.

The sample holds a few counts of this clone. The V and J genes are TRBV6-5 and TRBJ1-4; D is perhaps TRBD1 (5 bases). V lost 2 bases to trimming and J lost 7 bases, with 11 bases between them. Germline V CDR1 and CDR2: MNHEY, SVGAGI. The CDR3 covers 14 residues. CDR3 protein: CASSYGGGGEKLFF. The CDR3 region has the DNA TGTGCCAGCAGTTACGGTGGGGGGGGTGAAAAACTGTTTTTT.

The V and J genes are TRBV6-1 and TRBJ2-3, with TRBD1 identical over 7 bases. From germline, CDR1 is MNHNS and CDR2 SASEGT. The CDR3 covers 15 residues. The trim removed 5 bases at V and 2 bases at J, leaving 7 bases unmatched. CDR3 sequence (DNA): TGTGCCAGCAGTTCCAGAACAGGGGCCACAGATACGCAGTATTTT. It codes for CASSSRTGATDTQYF.

The CDR3 sequence: CAISAGESPSTDTQYF. CDR3 bases: TGTGCCATCAGTGCCGGGGAATCTCCTAGCACAGATACGCAGTATTTT. The chain uses TRBV10-3 and TRBJ2-3; tentative D call: TRBD2 (5 bases). Germline-derived CDR1 and CDR2 are ENHRY and SYGVKD. The CDR3 is 16 amino acids. V lost 4 bases and J lost 0, with 14 bases in between.

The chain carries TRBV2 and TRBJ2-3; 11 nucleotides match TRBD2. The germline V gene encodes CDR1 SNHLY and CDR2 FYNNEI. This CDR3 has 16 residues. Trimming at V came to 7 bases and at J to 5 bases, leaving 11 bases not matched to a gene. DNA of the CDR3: TGTGCCAGCACCCCAGATGGCCTAGCGGGAGGAGATACGCAGTATTTT. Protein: CASTPDGLAGGDTQYF.

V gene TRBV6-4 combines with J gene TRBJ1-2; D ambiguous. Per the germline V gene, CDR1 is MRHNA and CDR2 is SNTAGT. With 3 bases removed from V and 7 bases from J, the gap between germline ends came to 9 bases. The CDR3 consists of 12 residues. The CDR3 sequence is CASSDETLGYTF. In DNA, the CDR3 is TGTGCCAGCAGTGATGAGACTCTTGGCTACACCTTC.

As DNA, the CDR3 is TGTGCCAGCAGATACAGACAGATGAACACTGAAGCTTTCTTT. It encodes CASRYRQMNTEAFF. V usage is TRBV2 and J usage is TRBJ1-1, with a possible D match to TRBD1 (5 bases). Germline V gene data show CDR1 as SNHLY and CDR2 as FYNNEI. V lost 6 bases and J 0 bases, leaving 11 bases between the germline ends. The CDR3 is made up of 14 amino acids.

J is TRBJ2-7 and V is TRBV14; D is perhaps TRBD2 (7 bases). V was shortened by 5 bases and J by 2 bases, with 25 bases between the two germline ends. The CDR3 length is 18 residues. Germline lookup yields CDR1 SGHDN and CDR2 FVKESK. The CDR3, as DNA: TGTGCCAGCAGCGATCCTCCCCGAAGGCAGGGGAGGGCCTACGAGCAGTACTTC. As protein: CASSDPPRRQGRAYEQYF.

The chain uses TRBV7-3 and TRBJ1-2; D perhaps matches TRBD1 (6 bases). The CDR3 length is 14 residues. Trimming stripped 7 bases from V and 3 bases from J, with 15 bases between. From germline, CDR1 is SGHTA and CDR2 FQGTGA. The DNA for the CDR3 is TGTGCCAGCAACCCACAAGGGGGTGACTATGGCTACACCTTC. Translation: CASNPQGGDYGYTF.

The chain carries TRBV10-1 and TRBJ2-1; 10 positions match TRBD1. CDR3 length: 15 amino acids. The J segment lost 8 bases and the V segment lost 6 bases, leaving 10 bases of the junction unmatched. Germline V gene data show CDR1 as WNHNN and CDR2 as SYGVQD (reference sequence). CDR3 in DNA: TGCGCCAGCAGAGCCCACCCGGGACAGGGGCATGAGCAGTTCTTC. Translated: CASRAHPGQGHEQFF.

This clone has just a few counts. The CDR3 region has the DNA TGTGCCAGCACTCCCCAAGGGGGCGGCAATCAGCCCCAGCATTTT. As protein: CASTPQGGGNQPQHF. The J gene is TRBJ1-5, the V gene TRBV21-1; the D call TRBD1 from the table was never checked on the DNA. TRBV21-1 is labeled a pseudogene. The CDR3 runs 15 residues.

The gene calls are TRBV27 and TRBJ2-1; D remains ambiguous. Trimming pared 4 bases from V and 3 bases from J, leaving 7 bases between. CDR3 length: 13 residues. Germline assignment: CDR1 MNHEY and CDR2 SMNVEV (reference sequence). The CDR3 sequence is CASSSTGYNEQFF. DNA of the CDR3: TGTGCCAGCAGTTCGACTGGCTACAATGAGCAGTTCTTC.

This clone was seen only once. The CDR3 spells CASRIADSRNEQFF. The CDR3 DNA follows: TGTGCCAGCAGAATAGCGGATAGTCGTAATGAGCAGTTCTTC. V gene TRBV27 combines with J gene TRBJ2-1, with D tentatively TRBD2 (6 bases). The CDR3 consists of 14 residues. CDR1 MNHEY and CDR2 SMNVEV come from the germline V gene (reference sequence). The V gene lost 6 bases and the J gene lost 7 bases, with 16 bases spanning the gap.

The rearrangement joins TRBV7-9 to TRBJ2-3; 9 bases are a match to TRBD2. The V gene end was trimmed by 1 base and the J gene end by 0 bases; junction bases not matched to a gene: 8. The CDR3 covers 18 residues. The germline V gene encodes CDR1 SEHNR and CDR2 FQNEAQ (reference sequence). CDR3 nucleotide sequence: TGTGCCAGCAGCTTAGTTGGTAGCGGGGGACCGAGCACAGATACGCAGTATTTT. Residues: CASSLVGSGGPSTDTQYF.

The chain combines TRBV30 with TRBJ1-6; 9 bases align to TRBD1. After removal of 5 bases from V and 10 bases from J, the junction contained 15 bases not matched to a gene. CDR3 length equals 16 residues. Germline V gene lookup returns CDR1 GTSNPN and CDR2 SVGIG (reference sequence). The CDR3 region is CAWGFRDRVILSPLHF. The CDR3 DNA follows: TGTGCCTGGGGTTTCCGGGACAGGGTGATTCTCTCACCCCTCCACTTT.

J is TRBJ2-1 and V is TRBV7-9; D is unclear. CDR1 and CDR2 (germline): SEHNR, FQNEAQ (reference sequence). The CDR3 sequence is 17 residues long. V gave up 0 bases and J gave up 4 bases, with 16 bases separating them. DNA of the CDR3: TGTGCCAGCAGCTTAGCGGATTCAGGCCCGCCTTACAATGAGCAGTTCTTC. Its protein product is CASSLADSGPPYNEQFF.

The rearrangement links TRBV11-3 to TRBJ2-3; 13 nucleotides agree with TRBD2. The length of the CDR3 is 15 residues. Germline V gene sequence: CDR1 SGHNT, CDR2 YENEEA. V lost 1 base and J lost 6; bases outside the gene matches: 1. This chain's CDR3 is CASSLGTSGGDTQYF. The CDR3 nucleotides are TGTGCCAGCAGCTTAGGGACTAGCGGGGGTGATACGCAGTATTTT.

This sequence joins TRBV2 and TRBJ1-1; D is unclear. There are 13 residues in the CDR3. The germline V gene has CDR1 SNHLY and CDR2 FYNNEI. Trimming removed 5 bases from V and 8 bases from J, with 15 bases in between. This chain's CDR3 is CASSPAQVGEAFF. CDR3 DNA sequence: TGTGCCAGCAGTCCCGCCCAAGTTGGCGAAGCTTTCTTT.

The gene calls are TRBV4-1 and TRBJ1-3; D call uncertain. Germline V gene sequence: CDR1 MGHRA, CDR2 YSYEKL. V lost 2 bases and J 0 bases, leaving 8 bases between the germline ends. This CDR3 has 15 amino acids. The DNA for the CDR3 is TGCGCCAGCAGCCAACCCACAAGCTCTGGAAACACCATATATTTT. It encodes CASSQPTSSGNTIYF.